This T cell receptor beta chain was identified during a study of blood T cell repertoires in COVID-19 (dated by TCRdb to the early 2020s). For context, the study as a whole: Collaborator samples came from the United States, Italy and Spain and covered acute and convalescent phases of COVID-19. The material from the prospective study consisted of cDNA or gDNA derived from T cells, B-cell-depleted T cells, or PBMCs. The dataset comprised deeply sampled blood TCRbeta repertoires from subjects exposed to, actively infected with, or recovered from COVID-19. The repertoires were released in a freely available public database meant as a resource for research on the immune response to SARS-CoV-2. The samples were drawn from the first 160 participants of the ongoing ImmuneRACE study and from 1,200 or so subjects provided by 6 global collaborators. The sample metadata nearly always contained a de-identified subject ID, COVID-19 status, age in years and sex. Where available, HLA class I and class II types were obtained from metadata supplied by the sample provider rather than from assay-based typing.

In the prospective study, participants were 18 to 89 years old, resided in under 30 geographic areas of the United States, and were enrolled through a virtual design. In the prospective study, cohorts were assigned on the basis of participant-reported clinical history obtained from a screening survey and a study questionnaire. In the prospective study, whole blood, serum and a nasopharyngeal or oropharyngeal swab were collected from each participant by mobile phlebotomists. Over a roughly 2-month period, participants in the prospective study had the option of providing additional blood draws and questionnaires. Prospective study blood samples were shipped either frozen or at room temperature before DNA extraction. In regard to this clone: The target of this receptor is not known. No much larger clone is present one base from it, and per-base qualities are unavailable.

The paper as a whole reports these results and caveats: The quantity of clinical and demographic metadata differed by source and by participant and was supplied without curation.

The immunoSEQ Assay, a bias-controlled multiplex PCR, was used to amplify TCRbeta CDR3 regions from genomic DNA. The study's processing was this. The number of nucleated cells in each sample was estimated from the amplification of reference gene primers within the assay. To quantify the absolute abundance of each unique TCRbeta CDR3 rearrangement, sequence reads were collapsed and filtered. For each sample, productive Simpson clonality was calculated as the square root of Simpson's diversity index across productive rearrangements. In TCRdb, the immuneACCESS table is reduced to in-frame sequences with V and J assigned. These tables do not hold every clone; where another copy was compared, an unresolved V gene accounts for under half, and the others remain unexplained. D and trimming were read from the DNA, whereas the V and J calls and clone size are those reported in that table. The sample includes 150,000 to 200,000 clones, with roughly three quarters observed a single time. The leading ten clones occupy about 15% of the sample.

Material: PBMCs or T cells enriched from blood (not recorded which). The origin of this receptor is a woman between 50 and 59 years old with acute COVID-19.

The DNA sequence is given as TGTGCCAGCAGCTTGATTAGTTTCGGTGGCTACACCTTC. Translated, this is CASSLISFGGYTF. Rearrangement joined TRBV5-4 to TRBJ1-2; the D gene cannot be resolved reliably. The CDR1 and CDR2 encoded by the germline V gene (reference sequence) are SGHNT and YYREEE. Trimming costs V 1 base and J 7 bases, and their ends lie 11 bases apart. The CDR3 sequence holds 13 residues, the cysteine and phenylalanine included. Of the read, only the CDR3 DNA is kept; its 39 bases are in frame from base 1.